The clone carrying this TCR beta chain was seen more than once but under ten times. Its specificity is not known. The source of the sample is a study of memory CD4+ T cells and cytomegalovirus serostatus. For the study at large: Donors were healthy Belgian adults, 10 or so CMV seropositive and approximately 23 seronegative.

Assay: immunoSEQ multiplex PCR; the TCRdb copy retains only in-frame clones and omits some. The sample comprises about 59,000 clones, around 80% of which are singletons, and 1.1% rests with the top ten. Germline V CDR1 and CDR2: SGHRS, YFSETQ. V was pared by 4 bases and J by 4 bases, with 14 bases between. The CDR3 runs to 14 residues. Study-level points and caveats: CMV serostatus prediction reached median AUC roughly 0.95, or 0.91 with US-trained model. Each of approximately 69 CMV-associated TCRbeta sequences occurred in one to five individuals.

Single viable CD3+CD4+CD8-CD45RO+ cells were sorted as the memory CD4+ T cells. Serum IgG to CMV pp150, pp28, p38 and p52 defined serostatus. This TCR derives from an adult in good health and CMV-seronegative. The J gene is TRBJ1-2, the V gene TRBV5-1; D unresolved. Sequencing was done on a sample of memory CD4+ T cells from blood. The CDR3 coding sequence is TGCGCCAGCAGCAAGGAACCACTCTCCTATGGCTACACCTTC. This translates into CASSKEPLSYGYTF.